This T cell receptor (beta chain) was recorded in a study of beta chain features in type 1 diabetes. Germline V gives CDR1 KGHSH, CDR2 LQKENI. The CDR3 extends over 14 amino acids. V lost 2 bases to trimming and J lost 9 bases; unmatched junction nucleotides: 5. As regards this clone: Its antigen is still unknown.

Investigators reverse transcribed all isolated RNA, so they sequenced expressed TCRB transcripts. Sequenced by immunoSEQ multiplex PCR; TCRdb stores in-frame clones only, minus some. This table has about 350,000 clones, less than 20% appearing once. Findings and caveats of the study: The analysis here could not establish whether HLA type shapes TCRB rearrangement.

The clonotype was recovered from a woman aged 18-30 years in good health. The gene calls are TRBV18 and TRBJ2-1, with TRBD1 identical over 9 bases. Specimen: naive CD4+ T cells from blood. The CDR3, as DNA: TGTGCCAGCTCACCAAGGGGACAGGGTAGTGAGCAGTTCTTC. Amino acid sequence: CASSPRGQGSEQFF.